This T cell receptor (beta chain) originates from a study of T-cell reconstitution after alpha-beta-depleted transplantation in children. Researchers prepared the TCRbeta library using unique molecular identifiers, the study reports. Each CDR3 protein is one row after TCRdb ran MiXCR on the PCR reads. Of about 980,000 distinct CDR3 sequences in the sample, roughly 31% were seen once. V was clipped by 4 bases and J by 2 bases, with 13 bases between them. The CDR3 is 15 amino acids. CDR1 and CDR2 from the germline V gene are SGHDT and YYEEEE. In the case of this clonotype: Antigen unknown.

Study-level points and caveats: About two months after transplant, alpha-beta T cells reportedly came from several hundred expanded graft clones. T-cell counts and diversity at one year post-transplant came mainly from newly produced T cells. The study traced high day-60 TCRbeta diversity in some patients to surviving recipient T cells and thymic progenitors.

J is TRBJ2-1 and V is TRBV5-6, with a tentative D call TRBD2 (5 bases). The clonotype comes from a boy under three years old who had a stem cell transplant for SCID, so the T cells may come from the graft donor. The specimen was PBMCs, mostly from graft donor cells, collected 360 days after TCRalphabeta/CD19-depleted stem cell transplant. The CDR3 spells CASSRSWRAYNEQFF. The CDR3 bases are TGTGCCAGCAGCCGATCCTGGCGGGCCTACAATGAGCAGTTCTTC.